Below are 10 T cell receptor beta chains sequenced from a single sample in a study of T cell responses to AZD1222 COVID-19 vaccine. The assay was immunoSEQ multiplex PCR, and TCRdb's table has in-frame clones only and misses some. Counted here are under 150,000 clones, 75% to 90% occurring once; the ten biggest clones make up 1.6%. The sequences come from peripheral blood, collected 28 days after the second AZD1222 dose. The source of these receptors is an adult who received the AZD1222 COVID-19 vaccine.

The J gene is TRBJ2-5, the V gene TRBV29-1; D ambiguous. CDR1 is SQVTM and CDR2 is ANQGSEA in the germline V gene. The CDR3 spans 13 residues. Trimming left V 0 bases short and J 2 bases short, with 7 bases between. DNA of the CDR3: TGCAGCGTTGAAGATGGTCATCAAGAGACCCAGTACTTC. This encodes CSVEDGHQETQYF.

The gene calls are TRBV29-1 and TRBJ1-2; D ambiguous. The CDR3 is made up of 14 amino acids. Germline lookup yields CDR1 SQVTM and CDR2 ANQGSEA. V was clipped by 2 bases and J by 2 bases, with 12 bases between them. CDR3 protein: CSVESDPPNYGYTF. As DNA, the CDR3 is TGCAGCGTTGAATCAGACCCACCGAACTATGGCTACACCTTC.

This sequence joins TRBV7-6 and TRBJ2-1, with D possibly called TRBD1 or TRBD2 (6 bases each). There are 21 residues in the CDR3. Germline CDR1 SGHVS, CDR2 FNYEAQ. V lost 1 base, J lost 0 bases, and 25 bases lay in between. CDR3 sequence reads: CASSLGSAVPREGGSYNEQFF. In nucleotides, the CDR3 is TGTGCCAGCAGCTTAGGCTCTGCGGTACCTCGTGAGGGGGGCTCCTACAATGAGCAGTTCTTC.

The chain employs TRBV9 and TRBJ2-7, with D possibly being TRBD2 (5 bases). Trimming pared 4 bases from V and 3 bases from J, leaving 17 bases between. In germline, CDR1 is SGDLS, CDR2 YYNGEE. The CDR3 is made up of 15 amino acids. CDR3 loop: CASSPTGSAYYEQYF. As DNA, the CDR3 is TGTGCCAGCAGCCCAACGGGTAGCGCCTACTACGAGCAGTACTTC.

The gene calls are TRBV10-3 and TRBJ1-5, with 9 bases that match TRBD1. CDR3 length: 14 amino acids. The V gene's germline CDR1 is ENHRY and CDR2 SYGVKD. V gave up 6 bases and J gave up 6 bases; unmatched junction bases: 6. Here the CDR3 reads CAISRTGAGQPQHF. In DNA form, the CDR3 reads TGTGCCATCAGCAGGACAGGGGCAGGTCAGCCCCAGCATTTT.

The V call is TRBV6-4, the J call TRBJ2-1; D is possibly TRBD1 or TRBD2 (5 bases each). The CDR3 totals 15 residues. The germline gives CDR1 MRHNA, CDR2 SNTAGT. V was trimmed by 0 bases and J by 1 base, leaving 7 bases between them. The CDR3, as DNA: TGTGCCAGCAGTGACTCGTGGGGGTCCTACAATGAGCAGTTCTTC. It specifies CASSDSWGSYNEQFF.

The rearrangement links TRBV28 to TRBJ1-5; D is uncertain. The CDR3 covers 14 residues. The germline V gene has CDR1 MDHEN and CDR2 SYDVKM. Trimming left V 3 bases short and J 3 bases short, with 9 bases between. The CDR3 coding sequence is TGTGCCAGCAGTTTGTTGCCAGACAATCAGCCCCAGCATTTT. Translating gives CASSLLPDNQPQHF.

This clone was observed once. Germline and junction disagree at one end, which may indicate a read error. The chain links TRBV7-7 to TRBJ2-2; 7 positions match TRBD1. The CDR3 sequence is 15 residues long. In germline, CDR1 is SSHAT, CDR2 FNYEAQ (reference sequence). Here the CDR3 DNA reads TGTGCTAGCAGCCCACAGGGGCTAGACACCGGGGAGCTGTTTTTT. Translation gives CASSPQGLDTGELFF.

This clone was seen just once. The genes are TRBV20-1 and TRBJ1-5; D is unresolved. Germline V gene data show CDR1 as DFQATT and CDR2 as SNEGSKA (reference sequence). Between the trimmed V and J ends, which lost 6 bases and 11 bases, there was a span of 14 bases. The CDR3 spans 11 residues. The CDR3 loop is CSAPKDLAQHF. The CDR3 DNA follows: TGCAGTGCACCCAAGGACCTGGCCCAGCATTTT.

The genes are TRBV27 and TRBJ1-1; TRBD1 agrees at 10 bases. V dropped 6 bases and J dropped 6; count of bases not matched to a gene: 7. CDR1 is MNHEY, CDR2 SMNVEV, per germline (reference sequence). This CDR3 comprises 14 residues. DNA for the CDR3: TGTGCCAGCAGGTTTGGGACAGGGGCTTCTGAAGCTTTCTTT. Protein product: CASRFGTGASEAFF.